This T cell receptor (beta chain) is from a study of blood T cell repertoires in COVID-19 (dated by TCRdb to between 2020 and 2021). For context, the study as a whole: Collaborator samples came from the United States, Italy and Spain and covered acute and convalescent phases of COVID-19. The prospective study material was composed of cDNA or gDNA derived from T cells, B-cell-depleted T cells, or PBMCs. Samples came from the ongoing ImmuneRACE study (first 160 participants) plus 1,254 subjects from 6 global collaborators. Where HLA class I and class II types were available, the types were taken from metadata supplied by the sample provider, not from assay-based typing. Sample metadata almost always included a de-identified subject ID, COVID-19 status, age in years and sex. The repertoires were released in a freely available public database intended as a resource for research on the immune response to SARS-CoV-2. The dataset comprised deeply sampled blood TCRbeta repertoires from subjects exposed to, actively infected with, or recovered from COVID-19. Results the study describes overall, beyond this receptor: The quantity of clinical and demographic metadata differed by source and by participant and was supplied without curation.

Spanning cysteine to phenylalanine, the CDR3 consists of 15 amino acids. The kept DNA is CDR3 alone, 45 bases in frame from the first base. The V end loses 4 bases and the J end loses 6 bases, and a stretch of 18 bases separates them. The germline V gene (reference sequence) provides CDR1 LNHDA and CDR2 SQIVND. TCRbeta CDR3 regions were amplified from genomic DNA by means of the immunoSEQ Assay, a bias-controlled multiplex PCR. As for the original processing: The number of nucleated cells in each sample was estimated from the amplification of reference gene primers within the assay. To quantify the absolute abundance of each unique TCRbeta CDR3 rearrangement, sequence reads were collapsed and filtered. Productive Simpson clonality was computed per sample as the square root of Simpson's diversity index over productive rearrangements. TCRdb carries this immuneACCESS record with in-frame sequences only. Its versions omit some clonotypes, under half of them owing to an unresolved V gene in the studies checked, with the rest unexplained. D and trimming were read from the DNA, whereas the V and J calls and clone size are those reported in that table. The sample table lists roughly 200,000 clones, 65% to 90% of them with a count of one. The ten largest clones take up about 4% of the sample.

As for this clone: It lacks a known antigen. Base-call qualities are not available, and no considerably larger clone is one nucleotide away.

Enrolling through a virtual design, the prospective study's participants ranged in age from roughly 18 to 100 years and lived across around 25 United States geographic areas. In the prospective study, cohorts were assigned on the basis of participant-reported clinical history obtained from a screening survey and a study questionnaire. A participant counted as exposed if, within 2 weeks of entering the study, that participant had been in contact with someone who had a PCR-confirmed or clinician-diagnosed COVID-19 case. Mobile phlebotomists in the prospective study collected whole blood, serum and a nasopharyngeal or oropharyngeal swab from every participant. Prospective study participants could optionally give additional blood draws and questionnaires over an approximately 2-month period. Prospective study blood samples were shipped either frozen or at room temperature before DNA extraction.

Sequenced material: PBMCs or T cells enriched from blood (not recorded which). The sequence came from a woman younger than 45 who had been exposed to COVID-19. This receptor chain uses TRBV19 and TRBJ1-1; tentative D gene TRBD1, with 6 bases matching. The CDR3 region has the sequence CASSKARQARAEAFF. The nucleotides read TGTGCCAGTAGTAAGGCGAGACAGGCTCGTGCTGAAGCTTTCTTT.